This TCR beta chain was recorded in a study of blood T cell repertoires in COVID-19. The CDR3 has 15 amino acids. V lost 1 base to trimming and J lost 7 bases; unmatched junction nucleotides: 6. CDR1 is SGHAT and CDR2 is FQNNGV in the germline V gene. In the source study's methods: Reference gene primer amplification yielded estimated nucleated cell counts. Data came from immunoSEQ multiplex PCR; TCRdb stores just in-frame clones and leaves some out. For V, J and clone size, that table is used; D and trimming come from the DNA. The table lists roughly 250,000 clones, around 83% of them singletons. The receptor was isolated from a man aged 35 to 55 with active or convalescent COVID-19. Sequencing was done on a sample of peripheral blood. The chain employs TRBV11-2 and TRBJ2-1; 8 nucleotides match TRBD2. In DNA form, the CDR3 reads TGTGCCAGCAGCTTAGTAGTACTAGCGGTTAATGAGCAGTTCTTC. Translation: CASSLVVLAVNEQFF.